The 6 T cell receptor beta chains presented below share a single source sample, sequenced in a study of blood T cell repertoires in COVID-19. Some clones are missing from TCRdb's copy, which holds only in-frame ones; the method was immunoSEQ multiplex PCR. This sample has 250,000 or so clones, with under 90% found just once. What was sequenced was PBMCs or T cells enriched from blood (not recorded which). The receptors were gathered from a woman aged 40 to 50 who had been exposed to COVID-19.

The gene calls are TRBV19 and TRBJ1-6, with 8 nucleotides matching TRBD1. The CDR3 contains 15 residues. The V gene's germline CDR1 is LNHDA and CDR2 SQIVND (reference sequence). Germline trimming cut 1 base from V and 8 bases from J; bases unmatched to any gene: 4. The CDR3 region is CASSIGQGSYSPLHF. The DNA for the CDR3 is TGTGCCAGTAGTATAGGACAGGGGAGTTATTCACCCCTCCACTTT.

V usage is TRBV11-3 and J usage is TRBJ1-1; 7 positions match TRBD1. Germline V gene data show CDR1 as SGHNT and CDR2 as YENEEA. Trimming removed 5 bases from V and 5 bases from J; junction bases left unmatched: 5. The CDR3 is 13 residues long. CDR3 sequence reads: CASSPTGWTEAFF. The CDR3 bases are TGTGCCAGCAGCCCGACAGGGTGGACTGAAGCTTTCTTT.

This clone was recorded a few times. The CDR3 spells CASSLRASGANNEQFF. In DNA form, the CDR3 reads TGTGCCAGCAGCTTAAGGGCTAGCGGGGCCAACAATGAGCAGTTCTTC. The chain couples TRBV7-3 to TRBJ2-1; 9 bases agree with TRBD2. Losses at the gene ends were 1 base for V and 5 bases for J; bases not matched to a gene: 6. Germline CDR1 and CDR2: SGHTA and FQGTGA. The CDR3 is 16 amino acids. Together with reference TRBV7-3 and TRBJ2-1, the CDR3 gives the full variable domain: GAGVSQTPSNKVTEKGKYVELRCDPISGHTALYWYRQSLGQGPEFLIYFQGTGAADDSGLPNDRFFAVRPEGSVSTLKIQRTERGDSAVYLCASSLRASGANNEQFFGPGTRLTVL.

The chain couples TRBV3-1 (or the pseudogene TRBV3-2) to TRBJ2-1, with 10 positions matching TRBD2. Germline assignment: CDR1 LGHDT and CDR2 YNNKEL (reference sequence). The CDR3 spans 14 residues. J was trimmed by 15 bases and V by 3 bases; bases with no gene match: 11. DNA of the CDR3: TGTGCCAGCAGCCAGCCTCTAGCGGGGGTGCGTTTGTTCTTC. This sequence encodes CASSQPLAGVRLFF.

The chain uses TRBV28 and TRBJ1-5, with TRBD1 as a possible D gene (6 bases). V was cut by 5 bases and J by 2 bases, with 10 bases left in between. The CDR3 is 14 amino acids. CDR1 and CDR2 from the germline V gene are MDHEN and SYDVKM. The CDR3 region is CASSPNRGNQPQHF. In DNA form, the CDR3 reads TGTGCCAGCAGTCCGAACAGGGGCAATCAGCCCCAGCATTTT. The variable domain in full, with the rest retrieved from reference TRBV28 and TRBJ1-5, is DVKVTQSSRYLVKRTGEKVFLECVQDMDHENMFWYRQDPGLGLRLIYFSYDVKMKEKGDIPEGYSVSREKKERFSLILESASTNQTSMYLCASSPNRGNQPQHFGDGTRLSIL.

This clone was detected only a few times. This chain uses TRBV5-4 with TRBJ2-3; TRBD2 matches 10 bases. V lost 2 bases to trimming and J lost 2 bases; unmatched junction nucleotides: 8. The CDR3 is made up of 17 amino acids. Germline lookup yields CDR1 SGHNT and CDR2 YYREEE (reference sequence). The CDR3 here is CASSLRLAGDLTDTQYF. CDR3 nucleotide sequence: TGTGCCAGCAGCTTAAGGCTAGCGGGGGACCTCACAGATACGCAGTATTTT. The entire variable domain, with the rest obtained from reference TRBV5-4 and TRBJ2-3, is as follows: ETGVTQSPTHLIKTRGQQVTLRCSSQSGHNTVSWYQQALGQGPQFIFQYYREEENGRGNFPPRFSGLQFPNYSSELNVNALELDDSALYLCASSLRLAGDLTDTQYFGPGTRLTVL.